These T cell receptor beta chains were read from a single sample in a study of brain T cells in children with intractable seizures. TCRdb's table, derived via immunoSEQ multiplex PCR, lists solely in-frame clones and lacks some. This sample carries about 80,000 clones, around nine tenths of them seen once, and the ten largest clones take approximately 25%. The specimen was peripheral blood, collected at surgery. All receptors derive from a girl between 2 and 10 years old with Rasmussen encephalitis and intractable seizures. Each CDR3 is given with its conserved first and last residue. Each record gives: CDR3 length, D gene, V gene, J gene, CDR3 protein. The D gene is left open where the match is weak.

CDR3 length: 11
D gene: NA
V gene: TRBV15
J gene: TRBJ2-7
CDR3 protein: CATSSNYEQYF

CDR3 length: 14
D gene: NA
V gene: TRBV18
J gene: TRBJ1-2
CDR3 protein: CASSPSGEGYGYTF

CDR3 length: 16
D gene: TRBD1
V gene: TRBV7-9
J gene: TRBJ2-4
CDR3 protein: CASSSGTGKTKNIQYF

CDR3 length: 12
D gene: NA
V gene: TRBV3-1/TRBV3-2
J gene: TRBJ1-2
CDR3 protein: CASKGQNYGYTF

CDR3 length: 11
D gene: NA
V gene: TRBV14
J gene: TRBJ2-4
CDR3 protein: CASSQHEIQYF

CDR3 length: 14
D gene: TRBD2
V gene: TRBV3-1/TRBV3-2
J gene: TRBJ2-3
CDR3 protein: CASAGLAGADTQYF

CDR3 length: 16
D gene: TRBD2
V gene: TRBV28
J gene: TRBJ2-5
CDR3 protein: CASSVGLAGGQETQYF

CDR3 length: 13
D gene: TRBD1
V gene: TRBV7-9
J gene: TRBJ1-1
CDR3 protein: CASSSGGAAEAFF

CDR3 length: 13
D gene: TRBD1
V gene: TRBV19
J gene: TRBJ1-1
CDR3 protein: CASNRQGSPEAFF

CDR3 length: 12
D gene: NA
V gene: TRBV10-3
J gene: TRBJ2-5
CDR3 protein: CAISGQQETQYF

CDR3 length: 13
D gene: NA
V gene: TRBV12-3/TRBV12-4
J gene: TRBJ1-2
CDR3 protein: CASSLQGTNGYTF

CDR3 length: 14
D gene: NA
V gene: TRBV6-5
J gene: TRBJ1-3
CDR3 protein: CASIGFVGGNTIYF

CDR3 length: 12
D gene: NA
V gene: TRBV3-1/TRBV3-2
J gene: TRBJ1-3
CDR3 protein: CASSHSTDTIYF

CDR3 length: 19
D gene: TRBD2
V gene: TRBV5-1
J gene: TRBJ2-1
CDR3 protein: CASSPTHTPGTRKYNEQFF

CDR3 length: 14
D gene: NA
V gene: TRBV19
J gene: TRBJ2-7
CDR3 protein: CASNPGYSSYEQYF

CDR3 length: 14
D gene: TRBD1
V gene: TRBV29-1
J gene: TRBJ1-5
CDR3 protein: CSANTGQGNQPQHF

CDR3 length: 13
D gene: NA
V gene: TRBV6-1
J gene: TRBJ1-1
CDR3 protein: CASRDVGIAEAFF

CDR3 length: 16
D gene: NA
V gene: TRBV30
J gene: TRBJ2-6
CDR3 protein: CAWSVDMGFGANVLTF

CDR3 length: 21
D gene: NA
V gene: TRBV12-5
J gene: TRBJ2-7
CDR3 protein: CASGLVLAGVRERVGGYEQYF

CDR3 length: 16
D gene: NA
V gene: TRBV6-6
J gene: TRBJ1-6
CDR3 protein: CASSYWTGVVDSPLHF

CDR3 length: 13
D gene: NA
V gene: TRBV28
J gene: TRBJ1-1
CDR3 protein: CASSFSPPTEAFF

CDR3 length: 15
D gene: TRBD2
V gene: TRBV18
J gene: TRBJ2-3
CDR3 protein: CASSPRRGGADTQYF

CDR3 length: 14
D gene: TRBD1
V gene: TRBV6-5
J gene: TRBJ1-6
CDR3 protein: CASSQGAHNSPLHF

CDR3 length: 16
D gene: TRBD2
V gene: TRBV3-1/TRBV3-2
J gene: TRBJ2-2
CDR3 protein: CASSRSSGSTTGELFF

CDR3 length: 15
D gene: TRBD1
V gene: TRBV5-4
J gene: TRBJ2-7
CDR3 protein: CASSLGGGNEYEQYF

CDR3 length: 14
D gene: NA
V gene: TRBV27
J gene: TRBJ2-5
CDR3 protein: CASSGITASGTQYF

CDR3 length: 16
D gene: NA
V gene: TRBV14
J gene: TRBJ1-2
CDR3 protein: CASSPPWGRGNYGYTF